The text below deals with one T cell receptor beta chain. Its antigen remains unidentified. The same CDR3 can be traced to other DNA sequences in this sample. The sample is drawn from a study of STAT5B mutations in CD4+ large granular lymphocyte leukemia. Study results and limitations: Main leukemic clonotypes were patient-specific, but roughly 25% appeared at low frequency elsewhere.

Controls came from buffy coats of healthy blood donors. Generated by immunoSEQ multiplex PCR, the TCRdb table keeps only in-frame clones and is missing some. The table shows about 31,000 clones, with 72% occurring only once. The source is a human donor in good health. Source material: CD4+ T cells from blood buffy coats.

The CDR3 reads CASSQDRGNQPQHF. CDR3 coding DNA: TGCGCCAGCAGCCAAGATCGGGGTAATCAGCCCCAGCATTTT. The chain carries TRBV4-3 and TRBJ1-5; unclear D gene. This CDR3 contains 14 residues. The V gene lost 0 bases and the J gene lost 4 bases, with 7 bases spanning the gap. The germline gives CDR1 LGHNA, CDR2 YSLEER.